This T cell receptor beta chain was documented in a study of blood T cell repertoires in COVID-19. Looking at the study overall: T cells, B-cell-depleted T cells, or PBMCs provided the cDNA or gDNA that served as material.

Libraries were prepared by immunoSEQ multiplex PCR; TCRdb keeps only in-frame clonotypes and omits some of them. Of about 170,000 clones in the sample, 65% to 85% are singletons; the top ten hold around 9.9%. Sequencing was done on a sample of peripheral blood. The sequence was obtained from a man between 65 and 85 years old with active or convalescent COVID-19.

This CDR3 is CASRVERDYGYTF. The CDR3 DNA is TGTGCCAGCAGGGTCGAGAGGGACTATGGCTACACCTTC. V and J are TRBV28 and TRBJ1-2; no reliable D call. Trimming removed 6 bases from V and 3 bases from J, with 11 bases in between. The CDR3 loop spans 13 amino acids. Germline V gene data show CDR1 as MDHEN and CDR2 as SYDVKM.